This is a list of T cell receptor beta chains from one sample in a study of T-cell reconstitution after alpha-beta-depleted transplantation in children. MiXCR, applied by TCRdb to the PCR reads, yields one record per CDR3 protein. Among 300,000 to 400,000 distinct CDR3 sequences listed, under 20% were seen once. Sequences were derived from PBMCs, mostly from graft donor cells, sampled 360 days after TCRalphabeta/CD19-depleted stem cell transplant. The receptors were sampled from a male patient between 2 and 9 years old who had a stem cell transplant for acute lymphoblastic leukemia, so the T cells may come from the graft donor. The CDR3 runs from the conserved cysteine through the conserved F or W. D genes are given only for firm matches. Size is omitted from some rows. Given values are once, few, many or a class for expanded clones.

cdr3_nt: TGCAGTGCTATTTGGACAGGGCGGCAAGAGACCCAGTACTTC; cdr3_aa: CSAIWTGRQETQYF; j_call: TRBJ2-5; v_call: TRBV20-1; d_call: TRBD1; clone_size: -
cdr3_nt: TGTGCCAGCATCAGAGTGGGAACCCCTCTCCTCGGGGAGACCCAGTACTTC; cdr3_aa: CASIRVGTPLLGETQYF; j_call: TRBJ2-5; v_call: TRBV7-8; d_call: -; clone_size: -
cdr3_nt: TGTGCCAGCAGTTTCCATGGTCAGGGTTGTTGCTACACCTTC; cdr3_aa: CASSFHGQGCCYTF; j_call: TRBJ1-2; v_call: TRBV12-3/TRBV12-4; d_call: -; clone_size: -
cdr3_nt: TGTGCCAGCAGCCTACCGGGGAACACAGATACGCAGTATTTT; cdr3_aa: CASSLPGNTDTQYF; j_call: TRBJ2-3; v_call: TRBV6-2/TRBV6-3; d_call: -; clone_size: few
cdr3_nt: TGCAGTGCTCCGAGCACAGGGGGCTACGAGCAGTACTTC; cdr3_aa: CSAPSTGGYEQYF; j_call: TRBJ2-7; v_call: TRBV20-1; d_call: TRBD1; clone_size: few
cdr3_nt: TGTGCCAGCAGTCGTTCGGCCCTCCACTTT; cdr3_aa: CASSRSALHF; j_call: TRBJ1-6; v_call: TRBV28; d_call: -; clone_size: few
cdr3_nt: TGTGCCAGCAGTCCGCCGGGACAGGGAAGCAATCAGCCCCAGCATTTT; cdr3_aa: CASSPPGQGSNQPQHF; j_call: TRBJ1-5; v_call: TRBV28; d_call: TRBD1; clone_size: -
cdr3_nt: TGTGCCAGCAGCGCCCGGGACCGTCTTATTAATTCACCCCTCCACTTT; cdr3_aa: CASSARDRLINSPLHF; j_call: TRBJ1-6; v_call: TRBV9; d_call: -; clone_size: few
cdr3_nt: TGTGCCAGCAGCTCTTGGACGGCCTCCAATCAGCCCCAGCATTTT; cdr3_aa: CASSSWTASNQPQHF; j_call: TRBJ1-5; v_call: TRBV7-2; d_call: -; clone_size: -
cdr3_nt: TGTGCCAGCAGCTTACTCCGGACAATCTACGAGCAGTACTTC; cdr3_aa: CASSLLRTIYEQYF; j_call: TRBJ2-7; v_call: TRBV7-8; d_call: -; clone_size: many
cdr3_nt: TGTGCCAGCAGCCCATCGACGCGGACAGGGGTTCGCAAGACCCAGTACTTC; cdr3_aa: CASSPSTRTGVRKTQYF; j_call: TRBJ2-5; v_call: TRBV5-6; d_call: TRBD1; clone_size: -
cdr3_nt: TGTGCCAGCAGTCCCCCCGGGACAAAGGATGAAAAACTGTTTTTT; cdr3_aa: CASSPPGTKDEKLFF; j_call: TRBJ1-4; v_call: TRBV28; d_call: -; clone_size: -
cdr3_nt: TGTGCCAGCAGTTTACGCAGGCCCCCCTACGAGCAGTACTTC; cdr3_aa: CASSLRRPPYEQYF; j_call: TRBJ2-7; v_call: TRBV12-3/TRBV12-4; d_call: -; clone_size: many
cdr3_nt: TGCAGCGGGAGACAGGTGCTGAACACTGAAGCTTTCTTT; cdr3_aa: CSGRQVLNTEAFF; j_call: TRBJ1-1; v_call: TRBV29-1; d_call: -; clone_size: few
cdr3_nt: TGTGCCAGCAGTTTAAGGGGACTAGAAACGGGCATTCAGTACTTC; cdr3_aa: CASSLRGLETGIQYF; j_call: TRBJ2-4; v_call: TRBV12-3/TRBV12-4; d_call: TRBD2; clone_size: -
cdr3_nt: TGTGCCAGCAGCTTATCGTGGACAGGAAACTACGAGCAGTACTTC; cdr3_aa: CASSLSWTGNYEQYF; j_call: TRBJ2-7; v_call: TRBV7-2; d_call: TRBD1; clone_size: -
cdr3_nt: TGTGCCAGCAGTTGGGGACTAGCGGGAGGAGGGGGTCTATACGAGCAGTACTTC; cdr3_aa: CASSWGLAGGGGLYEQYF; j_call: TRBJ2-7; v_call: TRBV12-3/TRBV12-4; d_call: TRBD2; clone_size: few
cdr3_nt: TGTGCCAGCAGTCGGACAGGGGAGACCCAGTACTTC; cdr3_aa: CASSRTGETQYF; j_call: TRBJ2-5; v_call: TRBV6-2/TRBV6-3; d_call: TRBD1; clone_size: -
cdr3_nt: TGTGCCAGCAGCTTAGCTTCAGCGGATACGCAGTATTTT; cdr3_aa: CASSLASADTQYF; j_call: TRBJ2-3; v_call: TRBV7-2; d_call: -; clone_size: -
cdr3_nt: TGCAGCGGTGTTAGCGGGCCCTTTTACGAGCAGTACTTC; cdr3_aa: CSGVSGPFYEQYF; j_call: TRBJ2-7; v_call: TRBV29-1; d_call: TRBD2; clone_size: many
cdr3_nt: TGTGCCAGCAGCGTAGCGCTAGCGGGAGAACTCTACGAGCAGTACTTC; cdr3_aa: CASSVALAGELYEQYF; j_call: TRBJ2-7; v_call: TRBV9; d_call: TRBD2; clone_size: many
cdr3_nt: TGTGCCAGCAGAAGAGGGTCCCAAATTTGGGAGACCCAGTACTTC; cdr3_aa: CASRRGSQIWETQYF; j_call: TRBJ2-5; v_call: TRBV7-2; d_call: -; clone_size: few
cdr3_nt: TGTGCCAGCAGCACACGGGCCGGGGCAGCCAACTCTGGAAACACCATATATTTT; cdr3_aa: CASSTRAGAANSGNTIYF; j_call: TRBJ1-3; v_call: TRBV13; d_call: -; clone_size: -
cdr3_nt: TGTGCCAGCAGTTACTCTACGGGGTCTGAGCAGTTCTTC; cdr3_aa: CASSYSTGSEQFF; j_call: TRBJ2-1; v_call: TRBV6-5; d_call: -; clone_size: -
cdr3_nt: TGTGCCGTCCGCTTAGCGGAGAGCACAGATACGCAGTATTTT; cdr3_aa: CAVRLAESTDTQYF; j_call: TRBJ2-3; v_call: TRBV10-3; d_call: -; clone_size: many
cdr3_nt: TGTGCCAGCAGCCCGGGGATAGTGGGGGGAGAGACCCAGTACTTC; cdr3_aa: CASSPGIVGGETQYF; j_call: TRBJ2-5; v_call: TRBV9; d_call: -; clone_size: -
cdr3_nt: TGCAGCGTTGGCCCGGACGAGCAGTTCTTC; cdr3_aa: CSVGPDEQFF; j_call: TRBJ2-1; v_call: TRBV29-1; d_call: -; clone_size: -
cdr3_nt: TGCAGTGCTAGAGATTTGCGCACTAACTATGGCTACACCTTC; cdr3_aa: CSARDLRTNYGYTF; j_call: TRBJ1-2; v_call: TRBV20-1; d_call: -; clone_size: many
cdr3_nt: TGTGCCAGCAGTTTCACAGGGGCCGGGGAGACCCAGTACTTC; cdr3_aa: CASSFTGAGETQYF; j_call: TRBJ2-5; v_call: TRBV27; d_call: TRBD1; clone_size: many
cdr3_nt: TGTGCCAGCAGTTTAGAAGGGTTGAACACTGAAGCTTTCTTT; cdr3_aa: CASSLEGLNTEAFF; j_call: TRBJ1-1; v_call: TRBV27; d_call: -; clone_size: many
cdr3_nt: TGTGCCAGCAGCTTGGCCCATTTGAACACTGAAGCTTTCTTT; cdr3_aa: CASSLAHLNTEAFF; j_call: TRBJ1-1; v_call: TRBV5-5; d_call: -; clone_size: -
cdr3_nt: TGTGCCAGCAGCTCATTGGATGAAAACAATGAGCAGTTCTTC; cdr3_aa: CASSSLDENNEQFF; j_call: TRBJ2-1; v_call: TRBV6-2/TRBV6-3; d_call: -; clone_size: -
cdr3_nt: TGCAGTGCTAGGTTCAGTGAGCAGTTCTTC; cdr3_aa: CSARFSEQFF; j_call: TRBJ2-1; v_call: TRBV20-1; d_call: -; clone_size: few
cdr3_nt: TGCGCCAGCAGCCAAGGGACTGCTCTCCGGAACTATGGCTACACCTTC; cdr3_aa: CASSQGTALRNYGYTF; j_call: TRBJ1-2; v_call: TRBV4-1; d_call: -; clone_size: few
cdr3_nt: TGTGCCAGCAGTTATCGGGGGCCCGTGACTGAAGCTTTCTTT; cdr3_aa: CASSYRGPVTEAFF; j_call: TRBJ1-1; v_call: TRBV6-2/TRBV6-3; d_call: -; clone_size: many
cdr3_nt: TGTGCCAGCAGCCCCCAGGGGAACATTCAGTACTTC; cdr3_aa: CASSPQGNIQYF; j_call: TRBJ2-4; v_call: TRBV12-3/TRBV12-4; d_call: -; clone_size: many
cdr3_nt: TGTGCCAGCACCGAGCCGACTAGCCCGGGACCGTACACCGGGGAGCTGTTTTTT; cdr3_aa: CASTEPTSPGPYTGELFF; j_call: TRBJ2-2; v_call: TRBV12-3/TRBV12-4; d_call: TRBD2; clone_size: once
cdr3_nt: TGTGCCAGCAGATCTCTCCGGGTTCGGCGGGCAGATACGCAGTATTTT; cdr3_aa: CASRSLRVRRADTQYF; j_call: TRBJ2-3; v_call: TRBV5-6; d_call: -; clone_size: few
cdr3_nt: TGTGCCAGCAGCGTACAGGGAAATCAGCCCCAGCATTTT; cdr3_aa: CASSVQGNQPQHF; j_call: TRBJ1-5; v_call: TRBV9; d_call: -; clone_size: few
cdr3_nt: TGCGCCAGCAGCTTGGGGGGACAGCGCCAAGAGACCCAGTACTTC; cdr3_aa: CASSLGGQRQETQYF; j_call: TRBJ2-5; v_call: TRBV5-1; d_call: TRBD1; clone_size: few
cdr3_nt: TGTGCCAGCAGCTACATCCCTGGAACCACGGCCAACCAAGAGACCCAGTACTTC; cdr3_aa: CASSYIPGTTANQETQYF; j_call: TRBJ2-5; v_call: TRBV5-4; d_call: -; clone_size: many
cdr3_nt: TGCGCCAGCAGCTCTGGGACAGGGACTAACAATGAGCAGTTCTTC; cdr3_aa: CASSSGTGTNNEQFF; j_call: TRBJ2-1; v_call: TRBV5-1; d_call: TRBD1; clone_size: -
cdr3_nt: TGTGCCAGCAGTTACGAACAGGGCCGTCAGCCCCAGCATTTT; cdr3_aa: CASSYEQGRQPQHF; j_call: TRBJ1-5; v_call: TRBV6-2/TRBV6-3; d_call: -; clone_size: few
cdr3_nt: TGCAGTGCTAGTGCCCCTTCCGGGACTAGCGTTGGAGAGACCCAGTACTTC; cdr3_aa: CSASAPSGTSVGETQYF; j_call: TRBJ2-5; v_call: TRBV20-1; d_call: TRBD2; clone_size: few
cdr3_nt: TGTGCCAGCAGCCATGGGACAGGCGAGCAGTACTTC; cdr3_aa: CASSHGTGEQYF; j_call: TRBJ2-7; v_call: TRBV6-6; d_call: TRBD1; clone_size: -
cdr3_nt: TGTGCCAGCAGCTGGGACGTTTTACAGGCTCAATACGAGCAGTACTTC; cdr3_aa: CASSWDVLQAQYEQYF; j_call: TRBJ2-7; v_call: TRBV6-1; d_call: -; clone_size: few
cdr3_nt: TGTGCCACCAGCAGGGACAGGTTCTCTGGAAACACCATATATTTT; cdr3_aa: CATSRDRFSGNTIYF; j_call: TRBJ1-3; v_call: TRBV15; d_call: TRBD1; clone_size: -